Following are 32 T cell receptor beta chains from one sample sequenced in a study of memory CD4+ T cells and cytomegalovirus serostatus. Single viable CD3+CD4+CD8-CD45RO+ cells were sorted as the memory CD4+ T cells. TCRdb keeps only in-frame clones here, not all; method: immunoSEQ multiplex PCR. The sample holds nearly 50,000 clones, around 78% seen once. Material for sequencing was memory CD4+ T cells from blood. The origin of the receptors is an adult in good health and CMV-seronegative.

This clone was counted only a few times. The CDR3 protein is CASRPLGQGQLSGANVLTF. The DNA of the CDR3 is TGTGCCAGCAGACCCCTAGGACAGGGCCAACTGTCTGGGGCCAACGTCCTGACTTTC. The chain employs TRBV6-4 and TRBJ2-6; 8 bases fit TRBD1. The CDR3 has 19 amino acids. In germline, CDR1 is MRHNA, CDR2 SNTAGT. Trimming took 6 bases from V and 1 from J; bases not matched to a gene: 14.

The table lists this clone with a few counts. The chain joins TRBV6-1 to TRBJ2-7; TRBD1 or TRBD2 may be the D gene (7 bases each). CDR1 and CDR2 (germline): MNHNS, SASEGT. Trimming took off 6 bases at V and 1 base at J, with 13 bases between the two ends. This CDR3 contains 14 residues. The CDR3, as DNA: TGTGCCAGCAGCCAGGGGGGGTCTTCCTACGAGCAGTACTTC. It is translated as CASSQGGSSYEQYF.

The J gene is TRBJ1-2, the V gene TRBV5-1; TRBD1 is a possible D gene (5 bases). This CDR3 region has 15 residues. The V gene's germline CDR1 is SGHRS and CDR2 YFSETQ. Trimming left V 0 bases short and J 1 base short, with 10 bases between. CDR3 nucleotide sequence: TGCGCCAGCAGCTTGGGGGACGTACTTAACTATGGCTACACCTTC. Amino acid sequence: CASSLGDVLNYGYTF.

The rearrangement joins TRBV21-1 to TRBJ1-3; TRBD1, the table's D call, lacks a check against the DNA. TRBV21-1 is an annotated pseudogene. The CDR3 length is 22 residues. This chain's CDR3 is CASSKVPPTQQSNRVSGNTIYF. In DNA form, the CDR3 reads TGTGCCAGCAGCAAAGTTCCCCCCACCCAACAGTCCAACAGGGTCTCTGGAAACACCATATATTTT.

This clone occurred once. V is TRBV6-1 and J is TRBJ2-7; 9 nucleotides match TRBD2. Germline V gene sequence: CDR1 MNHNS, CDR2 SASEGT. The junction had 4 bases not matched to a gene; V was cut back by 2 bases and J by 2 bases. The CDR3 spans 15 residues. CDR3 nucleotide sequence: TGTGCCAGCAGTGAACAACTAGCGGGTCCCTACGAGCAGTACTTC. Amino acids: CASSEQLAGPYEQYF.

The chain recombines TRBV2 with TRBJ1-1, with TRBD1 matching over 10 bases. J gave up 6 bases and V 6 bases, and 10 bases lay outside the gene matches. The CDR3 loop spans 15 amino acids. Germline assignment: CDR1 SNHLY and CDR2 FYNNEI. CDR3 DNA: TGTGCCAGCAGACGGACAGGGGGAAGTCGACCTGAAGCTTTCTTT. It specifies CASRRTGGSRPEAFF.

This clone occurred a few times. This chain's CDR3 is CAISETSGGTDTQYF. The DNA for the CDR3 is TGTGCCATCAGTGAGACTAGCGGGGGGACAGATACGCAGTATTTT. This sequence joins TRBV10-3 and TRBJ2-3; 12 bases line up with TRBD2. V lost 2 bases, J lost 3 bases, and 0 bases stayed unmatched. There are 15 residues in the CDR3. The germline CDR1 and CDR2 sequences are ENHRY and SYGVKD.

The J gene is TRBJ2-3, the V gene TRBV28; D gene unclear. Per germline, CDR1 MDHEN and CDR2 SYDVKM. The CDR3 sequence is 15 residues long. V lost 1 base and J 1 base, leaving 9 bases between the germline ends. CDR3 DNA: TGTGCCAGCAGTTTATACGGCAGAGGCACAGATACGCAGTATTTT. It translates to CASSLYGRGTDTQYF.

CDR3 DNA sequence: TGTGCCAGCAGCTCGAGAGAATCAGGGCGCCCTGAGCAGTTCTTC. This sequence encodes CASSSRESGRPEQFF. The V call is TRBV11-2, the J call TRBJ2-1; TRBD1 might be the D (5 bases). The CDR3 contains 15 residues. CDR1 is SGHAT and CDR2 is FQNNGV in the germline V gene. Trimming stripped 4 bases from V and 9 bases from J, with 19 bases between.

CDR3 DNA sequence: TGTGCCAGCAGAGACAGACAGGGGAACCAGCCCCAGCATTTT. Translation: CASRDRQGNQPQHF. The chain joins TRBV6-5 to TRBJ1-5; 8 bases agree with TRBD1. V shed 6 bases, J shed 7 bases, and the junction held 8 bases outside the gene matches. Germline-derived CDR1 and CDR2 are MNHEY and SVGAGI. The CDR3 spans 14 residues.

The chain uses TRBV9 and TRBJ2-2; 9 bases agree with TRBD2. Germline V CDR1 and CDR2: SGDLS, YYNGEE. J gave up 1 base and V 4 bases, and 2 bases lay outside the gene matches. CDR3 size: 15 residues. The DNA of the CDR3 is TGTGCCAGCAGCTTTAGCGGGGGGAACACCGGGGAGCTGTTTTTT. Amino acids: CASSFSGGNTGELFF. The complete variable domain, with remaining parts taken from reference TRBV9 and TRBJ2-2, reads DSGVTQTPKHLITATGQRVTLRCSPRSGDLSVYWYQQSLDQGLQFLIQYYNGEERAKGNILERFSAQQFPDLHSELNLSSLELGDSALYFCASSFSGGNTGELFFGEGSRLTVL.

This clone turned up a few times. The chain carries TRBV6-5 and TRBJ2-5, with D perhaps matching TRBD1 (6 bases). The CDR3 consists of 15 residues. Looked up from germline, CDR1 is MNHEY and CDR2 is SVGAGI. V was pared by 5 bases and J by 1 base, with 14 bases between. CDR3 sequence reads: CASSRVRTAQETQYF. Written as DNA, the CDR3 is TGTGCCAGCAGTCGCGTTCGGACAGCCCAAGAGACCCAGTACTTC.

This chain joins TRBV27 and TRBJ1-2; no definite D call. Germline V gene lookup returns CDR1 MNHEY and CDR2 SMNVEV (reference sequence). The CDR3 extends over 15 amino acids. Trimming removed 3 bases from V and 5 bases from J, with 16 bases in between. CDR3 sequence reads: CASSFRWPEPYGYTF. The CDR3 bases are TGTGCCAGCAGTTTCCGTTGGCCAGAACCATATGGCTACACCTTC.

This clone was seen once. This CDR3 reads CASSQVGAYEQYF. Written as DNA, the CDR3 is TGTGCCAGCAGCCAAGTAGGGGCCTACGAGCAGTACTTC. V gene TRBV14 combines with J gene TRBJ2-7; a weak D match, TRBD1 (5 bases). The germline gives CDR1 SGHDN, CDR2 FVKESK. The CDR3 extends over 13 amino acids. V was trimmed by 1 base and J by 2 bases, leaving 6 bases between them.

V and J are TRBV7-2 and TRBJ2-3, with D possibly matching TRBD2 (5 bases). V was clipped by 4 bases and J by 2 bases, with 13 bases between them. The CDR3 is made up of 15 amino acids. Germline values: CDR1 SGHTA, CDR2 FQGNSA. In DNA form, the CDR3 reads TGTGCCAGCAGCTCCATTGGACTGCCCACAGATACGCAGTATTTT. Protein sequence: CASSSIGLPTDTQYF.

This clone appeared a single time. The genes are TRBV2 and TRBJ2-7; 9 positions match TRBD2. The ends lost 1 base at V and 3 bases at J; junction bases unmatched: 4. CDR1 and CDR2 from the germline V gene are SNHLY and FYNNEI. The CDR3 has 15 residues. CDR3 loop: CASSEGTSVLYEQYF. CDR3 DNA sequence: TGTGCCAGCAGTGAAGGGACTAGCGTGCTCTACGAGCAGTACTTC.

This clone was picked up a small number of times. V and J are TRBV30 and TRBJ2-6, with 8 nucleotides matching TRBD1. The trim removed 0 bases at V and 2 bases at J, leaving 6 bases unmatched. CDR3 length: 17 amino acids. Germline V lookup: CDR1 GTSNPN, CDR2 SVGIG (reference sequence). The CDR3 nucleotides read TGTGCCTGGAGTGTATTTGCAGGGGGCGCTGGGGCCAACGTCCTGACTTTC. This sequence encodes CAWSVFAGGAGANVLTF.

V and J are TRBV5-8 and TRBJ2-3, with 11 bases identical to TRBD2. From germline, CDR1 is SGHTS and CDR2 YDEGEE. The J segment lost 4 bases and the V segment lost 6 bases, leaving 13 bases of the junction unmatched. This CDR3 has 17 residues. The CDR3 here is CASTLPLTSGNADTQYF. The CDR3 nucleotides are TGTGCCAGCACCCTGCCCTTGACTAGCGGGAACGCAGATACGCAGTATTTT.

The chain links TRBV4-2 to TRBJ2-7; D remains ambiguous. Between the trimmed V and J ends, which lost 0 bases and 4 bases, there was a span of 16 bases. This CDR3 region has 16 residues. CDR1 is LGHNA and CDR2 is YNFKEQ in the germline V gene. The CDR3 DNA reads as TGTGCCAGCAGCCAAGATGCCTCCTACCCTTATTACGAGCAGTACTTC. Translation: CASSQDASYPYYEQYF.

The V gene is TRBV30, the J gene TRBJ2-4, with 8 bases lining up with TRBD1. CDR3 length: 16 residues. Trimming took 3 bases from V and 7 from J; bases not matched to a gene: 14. Germline CDR1 and CDR2: GTSNPN and SVGIG (reference sequence). The CDR3 spells CAWSQTTPTGVNIQYF. CDR3 DNA: TGTGCCTGGAGCCAGACAACGCCGACAGGGGTTAACATTCAGTACTTC.

The chain links TRBV6-5 to TRBJ2-3; D is unresolved. This CDR3 has 13 residues. V was clipped by 2 bases and J by 1 base, with 4 bases between them. Germline loops: CDR1 MNHEY, CDR2 SVGAGI. CDR3 sequence reads: CASSYGGTDTQYF. CDR3 DNA sequence: TGTGCCAGCAGTTACGGAGGCACAGATACGCAGTATTTT.

The genes are TRBV14 and TRBJ1-1; 7 bases line up with TRBD1. Per germline, CDR1 SGHDN and CDR2 FVKESK. The CDR3 is 15 residues long. V was clipped by 4 bases and J by 4 bases; unmatched bases: 9. In DNA form, the CDR3 reads TGTGCCAGCAGCCGTTACAGGGGTTCCCTCACTGAAGCTTTCTTT. This codes for CASSRYRGSLTEAFF.

The gene calls are TRBV5-4 and TRBJ1-1; D may be TRBD1 (5 bases). CDR3 size: 15 residues. Between the trimmed V and J ends, which lost 5 bases and 0 bases, there was a span of 14 bases. Germline CDR1 SGHNT, CDR2 YYREEE (reference sequence). CDR3 protein: CASRHPDRLNTEAFF. In DNA form, the CDR3 reads TGTGCCAGCAGGCATCCCGACAGATTGAACACTGAAGCTTTCTTT.

This chain connects TRBV5-1 to TRBJ2-1; TRBD2 matches at 8 bases. The CDR3 has 14 residues. J gave up 2 bases and V 5 bases, and 3 bases lay outside the gene matches. From germline, CDR1 is SGHRS and CDR2 YFSETQ. The CDR3 region has the DNA TGCGCCAGCAGGACTAGCGTCGCCTACAATGAGCAGTTCTTC. Protein product: CASRTSVAYNEQFF.

In DNA, the CDR3 is TGTGCCAGCAGCCAAGCTAGCGGCGATTACAATGAGCAGTTCTTC. Amino acid sequence: CASSQASGDYNEQFF. The rearrangement uses TRBV4-2 and TRBJ2-1; 7 nucleotides agree with TRBD2. V trimming: 1 base; J trimming: 4 bases; junction bases outside the gene matches: 4. This CDR3 has 15 amino acids. Germline V gene lookup returns CDR1 LGHNA and CDR2 YNFKEQ.

This clone was counted between two and nine times. The J gene is TRBJ1-2, the V gene TRBV15; D is unclear. Germline V gene lookup returns CDR1 LNHNV and CDR2 YYDKDF (reference sequence). V lost 0 bases, J lost 7 bases, and 15 bases lay in between. CDR3 length equals 15 residues. The CDR3 spells CATSRDRRSDFGYTF. The CDR3 bases are TGTGCCACCAGCAGAGACAGGCGCTCGGATTTTGGCTACACCTTC. Full variable domain (outside the CDR3, taken from reference TRBV15 and TRBJ1-2): DAMVIQNPRYQVTQFGKPVTLSCSQTLNHNVMYWYQQKSSQAPKLLFHYYDKDFNNEADTPDNFQSRRPNTSFCFLDIRSPGLGDTAMYLCATSRDRRSDFGYTFGSGTRLTVV.

J is TRBJ2-5 and V is TRBV18; 7 bases line up with TRBD1. CDR1 and CDR2 from the germline V gene are KGHSH and LQKENI. The V and J ends lost 2 bases and 9 bases, in that order; junction bases with no gene match: 6. The CDR3 consists of 13 residues. The CDR3, as DNA: TGTGCCAGCTCACCAACGGGACAGTCGGCCCAGTACTTC. The encoded protein is CASSPTGQSAQYF.

This clone rates as medium-sized. The genes are TRBV7-9 and TRBJ1-1; D perhaps matches TRBD1 (5 bases). V lost 2 bases and J 7 bases, leaving 14 bases between the germline ends. Germline assignment: CDR1 SEHNR and CDR2 FQNEAQ (reference sequence). The CDR3 consists of 14 residues. The CDR3 spells CASSLTQGEGEAFF. CDR3 in DNA: TGTGCCAGCAGCTTAACCCAGGGAGAGGGTGAAGCTTTCTTT.

The V and J genes are TRBV6-6 and TRBJ1-1, with D unclear. Germline V lookup: CDR1 MNHNY, CDR2 SVGAGI (reference sequence). Trimming shortened V by 2 bases and J by 4 bases, and 11 bases separated the two germline ends. The CDR3 loop spans 14 amino acids. CDR3 coding DNA: TGTGCCAGCAGTTACGAGGGTTCTGTCACTGAAGCTTTCTTT. As protein: CASSYEGSVTEAFF.

The chain joins TRBV28 to TRBJ1-5; D possibly corresponds to TRBD1 (5 bases). Trimming left V 5 bases short and J 0 bases short, with 17 bases between. Germline V gene data show CDR1 as MDHEN and CDR2 as SYDVKM. This CDR3 is built from 17 residues. CDR3 sequence (DNA): TGTGCCAGCAGTGCCCCCCCCAGGGTCCGTAGCAATCAGCCCCAGCATTTT. Amino acid sequence: CASSAPPRVRSNQPQHF.

This sequence joins TRBV28 and TRBJ2-5; perhaps TRBD1 as D (8 bases). This CDR3 contains 18 residues. The ends were cut back, 2 bases at V and 1 base at J, with 20 bases in the middle. The germline CDR1 and CDR2 sequences are MDHEN and SYDVKM. This CDR3 is CASSLSLMSGTGQETQYF. CDR3 DNA: TGTGCCAGCAGTTTAAGTCTCATGAGCGGGACAGGCCAAGAGACCCAGTACTTC.

The genes are TRBV27 and TRBJ1-2; a weak D match, TRBD1 (5 bases). Germline CDR1 reads MNHEY; CDR2 reads SMNVEV (reference sequence). The CDR3 is 14 residues long. V lost 5 bases, J lost 3 bases, and 13 bases lay in between. The CDR3 loop reads CASSPLTGDYGYTF. The CDR3 DNA reads TGTGCCAGCAGTCCCTTAACGGGGGACTATGGCTACACCTTC.